This paragraph reports one T cell receptor beta chain. Its antigen is not known. Template material for amplifying TCR beta CDR3 regions consisted of RNA transcripts. In the first-round RT-PCR of the TCR CDR3, the HTBI primer set was used. MiXCR, applied by TCRdb to the multiplex PCR reads, yields one record per CDR3 protein. Of about 350,000 distinct CDR3 sequences listed, 18% are singletons. Exclusion of patients followed from uncontrolled infection, other autoimmune disease, pregnancy or lactation. This sample was included in a study of T cells in Graves' hyperthyroidism and ophthalmopathy. Study background: Blood from the periphery was taken at initial diagnosis, before any treatment.

Findings of the study overall: The model foresaw ophthalmopathy a median about 6.1 months prior to onset.

The TCR was taken from a woman aged 40 to 50 with Graves' ophthalmopathy. Source material: blood.

The CDR3 DNA is TGTGCCAGCAGCGTAGGACAGGGGACTAACTATGGCTACACCTTC. Its translation: CASSVGQGTNYGYTF. The V gene is TRBV9, the J gene TRBJ1-2, with 8 positions matching TRBD1. The length of the CDR3 is 15 residues. CDR1 and CDR2 (germline): SGDLS, YYNGEE. V gave up 0 bases and J gave up 0 bases; unmatched junction bases: 1.